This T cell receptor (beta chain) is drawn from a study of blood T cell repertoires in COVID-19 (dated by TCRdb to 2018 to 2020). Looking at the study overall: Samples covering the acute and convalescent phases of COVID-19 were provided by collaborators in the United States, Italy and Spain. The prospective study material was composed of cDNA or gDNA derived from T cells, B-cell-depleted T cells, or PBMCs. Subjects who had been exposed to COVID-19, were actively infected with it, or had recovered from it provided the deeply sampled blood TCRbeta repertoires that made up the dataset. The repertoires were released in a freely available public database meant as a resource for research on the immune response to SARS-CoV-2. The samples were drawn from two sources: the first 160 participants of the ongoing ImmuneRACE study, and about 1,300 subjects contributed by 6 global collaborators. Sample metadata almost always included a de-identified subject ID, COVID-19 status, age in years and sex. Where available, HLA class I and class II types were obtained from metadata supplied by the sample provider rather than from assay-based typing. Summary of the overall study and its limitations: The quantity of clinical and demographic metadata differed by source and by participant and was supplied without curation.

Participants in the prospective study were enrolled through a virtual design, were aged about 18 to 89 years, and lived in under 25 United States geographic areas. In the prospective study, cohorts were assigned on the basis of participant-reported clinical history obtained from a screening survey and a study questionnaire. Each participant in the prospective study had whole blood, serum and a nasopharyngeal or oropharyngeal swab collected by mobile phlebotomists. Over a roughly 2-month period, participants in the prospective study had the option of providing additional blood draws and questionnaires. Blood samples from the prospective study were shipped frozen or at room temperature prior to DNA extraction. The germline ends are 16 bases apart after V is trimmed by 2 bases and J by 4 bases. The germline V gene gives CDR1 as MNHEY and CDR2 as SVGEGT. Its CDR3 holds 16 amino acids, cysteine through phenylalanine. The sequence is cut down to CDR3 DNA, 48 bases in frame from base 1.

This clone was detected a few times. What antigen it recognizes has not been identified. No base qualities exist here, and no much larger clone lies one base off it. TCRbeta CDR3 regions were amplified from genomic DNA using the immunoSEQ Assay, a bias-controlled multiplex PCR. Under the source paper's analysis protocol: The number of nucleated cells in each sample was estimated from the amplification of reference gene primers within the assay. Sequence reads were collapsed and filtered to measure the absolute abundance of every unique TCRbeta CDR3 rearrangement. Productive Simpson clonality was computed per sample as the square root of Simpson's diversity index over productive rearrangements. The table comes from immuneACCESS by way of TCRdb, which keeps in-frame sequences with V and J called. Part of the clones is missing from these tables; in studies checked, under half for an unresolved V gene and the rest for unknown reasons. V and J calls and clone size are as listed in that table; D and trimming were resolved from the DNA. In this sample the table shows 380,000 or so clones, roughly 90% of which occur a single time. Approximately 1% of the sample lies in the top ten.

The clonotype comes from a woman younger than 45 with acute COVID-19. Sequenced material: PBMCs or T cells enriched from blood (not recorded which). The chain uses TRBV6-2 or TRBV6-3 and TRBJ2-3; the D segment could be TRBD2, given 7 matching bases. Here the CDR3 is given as CASSYNAGAPADTQYF. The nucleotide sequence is TGTGCCAGCAGTTACAATGCGGGGGCGCCGGCAGATACGCAGTATTTT.